The 22 T cell receptor beta chains in this list originate from one sample, sequenced in a study of blood T cell repertoires in COVID-19. The table came from immunoSEQ multiplex PCR; TCRdb's copy has only in-frame clones and leaves some out. The table has 250,000 to 350,000 clones, 75% to 95% seen once. Input material: PBMCs or T cells enriched from blood (not recorded which). Every receptor here comes from a woman aged 25-40 years who had recovered from COVID-19.

This sequence joins TRBV7-2 and TRBJ1-5; D is unclear. From germline, CDR1 is SGHTA and CDR2 FQGNSA. The CDR3 runs to 15 residues. Trimming stripped 3 bases from V and 2 bases from J, with 11 bases between. CDR3 sequence (DNA): TGTGCCAGCAGCTTGTATTCTCGGGGCAATCAGCCCCAGCATTTT. Protein sequence: CASSLYSRGNQPQHF.

The CDR3 loop is CASSTTQGASNQPQHF. The CDR3 DNA is TGTGCCAGCTCAACAACTCAGGGGGCTTCTAATCAGCCCCAGCATTTT. The chain links TRBV18 to TRBJ1-5; 8 nucleotides line up with TRBD1. The CDR3 length is 16 residues. The V gene's germline CDR1 is KGHSH and CDR2 LQKENI. V lost 5 bases, J lost 4 bases, and 10 bases stayed unmatched.

The DNA of the CDR3 is TGTGCCAGCAGCTTGGGTACGAGCGGGAGGGCCGAGTGGGGAGAGACCCAGTACTTC. This translates into CASSLGTSGRAEWGETQYF. The rearrangement links TRBV5-6 to TRBJ2-5; 10 nucleotides line up with TRBD2. The CDR3 sequence is 19 residues long. Germline V gene sequence: CDR1 SGHDT, CDR2 YYEEEE. After removal of 0 bases from V and 4 bases from J, the junction contained 15 bases not matched to a gene.

The chain has TRBV15 and TRBJ1-1; TRBD1 agrees at 7 bases. The ends lost 4 bases at V and 4 bases at J; junction bases unmatched: 3. From germline, CDR1 is LNHNV and CDR2 YYDKDF (reference sequence). This CDR3 comprises 13 residues. The CDR3 region is CATSTPGGTEAFF. The DNA for the CDR3 is TGTGCCACCAGCACCCCAGGGGGCACTGAAGCTTTCTTT. Drawing the rest from reference TRBV15 and TRBJ1-1, the complete variable domain is DAMVIQNPRYQVTQFGKPVTLSCSQTLNHNVMYWYQQKSSQAPKLLFHYYDKDFNNEADTPDNFQSRRPNTSFCFLDIRSPGLGDTAMYLCATSTPGGTEAFFGQGTRLTVV.

CDR3 DNA sequence: TGTGCCAGCAGCTTAAGGAGGACAGGAGCTAACTATGGCTACACCTTC. Its protein is CASSLRRTGANYGYTF. This sequence joins TRBV7-9 and TRBJ1-2; TRBD1 matches at 7 bases. Germline CDR1 SEHNR, CDR2 FQNEAQ (reference sequence). The CDR3 runs 16 residues. V was clipped by 2 bases and J by 0 bases; unmatched bases: 6.

The chain has TRBV4-1 and TRBJ2-2; perhaps TRBD2 as D (6 bases). V lost 1 base and J 6 bases, leaving 15 bases between the germline ends. CDR3 size: 16 residues. Germline CDR1 reads MGHRA; CDR2 reads YSYEKL. CDR3 loop: CASSQVADPRAGELFF. The CDR3 DNA reads as TGCGCCAGCAGCCAAGTAGCGGACCCCCGGGCCGGGGAGCTGTTTTTT.

For the CDR3, the DNA is TGCGCCAGCAGCTTGGCCTTAGGGGCGAGGAACACTGAAGCTTTCTTT. This encodes CASSLALGARNTEAFF. The chain carries TRBV5-1 and TRBJ1-1, with D perhaps TRBD1 (5 bases). Trimming pared 0 bases from V and 1 base from J, leaving 13 bases between. This CDR3 has 16 residues. The germline gives CDR1 SGHRS, CDR2 YFSETQ.

V usage is TRBV28 and J usage is TRBJ1-1; 8 nucleotides align to TRBD1. Per the germline V gene, CDR1 is MDHEN and CDR2 is SYDVKM. The CDR3 loop spans 11 amino acids. V dropped 4 bases and J dropped 8; count of bases not matched to a gene: 0. The CDR3 is CASSWTGEAFF. The CDR3 nucleotides are TGTGCCAGCAGTTGGACAGGGGAAGCTTTCTTT.

J is TRBJ2-7 and V is TRBV11-3, with a tentative D call TRBD2 (6 bases). This CDR3 has 14 amino acids. V lost 5 bases and J 2 bases, leaving 13 bases between the germline ends. Germline V CDR1 and CDR2: SGHNT, YENEEA. CDR3 bases: TGTGCCAGCAGCCCCGGGGGAGCCACCTACGAGCAGTACTTC. It specifies CASSPGGATYEQYF. Using reference TRBV11-3 and TRBJ2-7 for the parts outside the CDR3, the full variable domain is EAGVVQSPRYKIIEKKQPVAFWCNPISGHNTLYWYLQNLGQGPELLIRYENEEAVDDSQLPKDRFSAERLKGVDSTLKIQPAELGDSAVYLCASSPGGATYEQYFGPGTRLTVT.

The chain employs TRBV6-5 and TRBJ1-2; D may be TRBD1 (5 bases). This CDR3 spans 13 amino acids. V lost 6 bases and J lost 4, with 12 bases in between. Per the germline V gene, CDR1 is MNHEY and CDR2 is SVGAGI. The CDR3 bases are TGTGCCAGCAGGCCAGGCGGGGGCTATGGCTACACCTTC. This gives the protein CASRPGGGYGYTF.

The CDR3 DNA is TGTGCCAGTAATCAGGGGATTTATTCACCCCTCCACTTT. This gives the protein CASNQGIYSPLHF. The chain is built from TRBV19 and TRBJ1-6, with D tentatively TRBD1 (6 bases). Germline CDR1 and CDR2: LNHDA and SQIVND (reference sequence). V was cut by 7 bases and J by 8 bases, with 12 bases left in between. This CDR3 has 13 residues.

This chain joins TRBV7-2 and TRBJ2-7; D is ambiguous. V lost 2 bases, J lost 2 bases, and 13 bases lay in between. The CDR3 has 15 residues. Germline V lookup: CDR1 SGHTA, CDR2 FQGNSA. CDR3 amino acids: CASSLIGLGAYEQYF. The DNA of the CDR3 is TGTGCCAGCAGCTTAATTGGATTGGGCGCCTACGAGCAGTACTTC.

The V call is TRBV7-2, the J call TRBJ2-5; 7 bases line up with TRBD1. The germline CDR1 and CDR2 sequences are SGHTA and FQGNSA. Unmatched junction bases numbered 8, after V lost 5 bases and J lost 5 bases. The CDR3 spans 14 residues. CDR3 amino acids: CASSHTGAGETQYF. The CDR3 nucleotides are TGTGCCAGCAGCCACACAGGGGCCGGGGAGACCCAGTACTTC.

V gene TRBV7-8 combines with J gene TRBJ2-2; TRBD1 agrees at 8 bases. The CDR3 has 17 residues. The germline CDR1 and CDR2 sequences are SGHVS and FQNEAQ. V lost 5 bases to trimming and J lost 4 bases; unmatched junction nucleotides: 12. The CDR3, as DNA: TGTGCCAGCAGCGGCAACTTGGGACAGGATTCCACCGGGGAGCTGTTTTTT. Its translation is CASSGNLGQDSTGELFF.

The V call is TRBV6-5, the J call TRBJ1-1; D gene uncertain. Germline values: CDR1 MNHEY, CDR2 SVGAGI. This CDR3 spans 15 amino acids. V was clipped by 2 bases and J by 4 bases, with 14 bases between them. The CDR3 loop reads CASSYDEVSGTEAFF. The CDR3 region has the DNA TGTGCCAGCAGTTACGATGAGGTCAGCGGCACTGAAGCTTTCTTT.

This chain joins TRBV10-1 and TRBJ1-2, with TRBD1 matching over 8 bases. This CDR3 has 12 amino acids. Germline V gene data show CDR1 as WNHNN and CDR2 as SYGVQD (reference sequence). V lost 7 bases, J lost 4 bases, and 2 bases stayed unmatched. CDR3 nucleotide sequence: TGCGCCAGCAACACAGGGGGCTATGGCTACACCTTC. Its protein product is CASNTGGYGYTF.

This clone has a handful of counts. This rearrangement joins TRBV5-1 to TRBJ2-7; D is unresolved. V was cut by 1 base and J by 0 bases, with 8 bases left in between. Germline V lookup: CDR1 SGHRS, CDR2 YFSETQ. The CDR3 has 14 amino acids. In DNA, the CDR3 is TGCGCCAGCAGCTTGCTATCCCACTCCTACGAGCAGTACTTC. This gives the protein CASSLLSHSYEQYF.

The genes are TRBV7-2 and TRBJ2-3, with D perhaps matching TRBD2 (6 bases). V lost 4 bases, J lost 3 bases, and 14 bases lay in between. Germline CDR1 is SGHTA and CDR2 is FQGNSA. The CDR3 spans 15 residues. CDR3 region: CASSSKRALTDTQYF. For the CDR3, the DNA is TGTGCCAGCAGCTCCAAGCGGGCACTTACAGATACGCAGTATTTT. Based on the CDR3 plus reference TRBV7-2 and TRBJ2-3, the full variable domain is GAGVSQSPSNKVTEKGKDVELRCDPISGHTALYWYRQSLGQGLEFLIYFQGNSAPDKSGLPSDRFSAERTGGSVSTLTIQRTQQEDSAVYLCASSSKRALTDTQYFGPGTRLTVL.

This clone was seen a single time. The identical CDR3 is also encoded by other nucleotide sequences in the sample. The rearrangement links TRBV4-3 to TRBJ2-7; TRBD2 aligns across 11 bases. CDR1 LGHNA and CDR2 YSLEER come from the germline V gene. The CDR3 spans 14 residues. The V segment lost 3 bases and the J segment 3 bases; nucleotides outside the gene matches: 1. The CDR3 DNA sequence: TGCGCCAGCAGCCAGGGGACTAGCGGCTACGAGCAGTACTTC. Residues: CASSQGTSGYEQYF.

The V call is TRBV9, the J call TRBJ2-2, with 7 bases identical to TRBD2. Germline V gene lookup returns CDR1 SGDLS and CDR2 YYNGEE. The trim removed 3 bases at V and 6 bases at J, leaving 2 bases unmatched. The CDR3 is 13 residues long. The CDR3 DNA follows: TGTGCCAGCAGCGGGCGGGAGCCCGGGGAGCTGTTTTTT. Its protein is CASSGREPGELFF.

This clone has ten or more counts. CDR3 amino acids: CASSLGWQVREQYF. CDR3 sequence (DNA): TGTGCCAGCAGCTTAGGCTGGCAGGTTCGGGAGCAGTACTTC. The chain recombines TRBV7-2 with TRBJ2-7; no reliable D call. The V and J ends lost 1 base and 7 bases respectively, with 14 bases between them. The CDR3 contains 14 residues. The germline gives CDR1 SGHTA, CDR2 FQGNSA.

With respect to this clone: Within the sample, other DNA sequences also encode this same CDR3. CDR3 region: CASSIPSQPQHF. For the CDR3, the DNA is TGTGCCAGTAGTATACCGAGTCAGCCCCAGCATTTT. The chain recombines TRBV19 with TRBJ1-5; D remains unclear. Deletions cut 2 bases from V and 6 bases from J, with 5 bases between. The germline V gene encodes CDR1 LNHDA and CDR2 SQIVND (reference sequence). CDR3 length: 12 amino acids.